Following are 18 T cell receptor beta chains from one sample sequenced in a study of Ad26.COV2.S vaccination and SARS-CoV-2 variants. Measured with immunoSEQ multiplex PCR; TCRdb has only the in-frame clones, and not every one. The table lists roughly 320,000 clones, more than 75% of them singletons. As to treatment: 19 received Ad26.COV2.S at low or high dose, single or two shots; 5 received placebo; per-sample allocation not given. Following the first vaccine or placebo injection, samples were taken on day 63. The source was peripheral blood, collected in a trial of Ad26.COV2.S vaccine versus placebo. Receptors were obtained from a person aged 18-60 years who received the Ad26.COV2.S COVID-19 vaccine or a placebo.

V gene TRBV30 combines with J gene TRBJ1-2; D is perhaps TRBD1 (5 bases). CDR1 and CDR2 (germline): GTSNPN, SVGIG (reference sequence). The length of the CDR3 is 14 residues. The germline V and J ends were trimmed by 3 bases and 6 bases, with 17 bases remaining between them. For the CDR3, the DNA is TGTGCCTGGAGACCTATGGGGGGGGTCGATGGCTACACCTTC. Amino acid sequence: CAWRPMGGVDGYTF.

This clone was seen once. The V and J genes are TRBV6-1 and TRBJ1-2; D is possibly TRBD1 (5 bases). CDR1 MNHNS and CDR2 SASEGT come from the germline V gene. V lost 0 bases and J lost 8, with 16 bases in between. CDR3 size: 15 residues. DNA of the CDR3: TGTGCCAGCAGTGAAGCGCTTCACGGGAGACAGGGCTACACCTTC. It encodes CASSEALHGRQGYTF.

The chain has TRBV12-3 or TRBV12-4 and TRBJ2-7; 8 nucleotides match TRBD1. Unmatched junction bases numbered 6, after V lost 8 bases and J lost 3 bases. The CDR3 has 13 amino acids. The CDR3 DNA reads as TGTGCCAGCCGGTCACAGGGGGTCTACGAGCAGTACTTC. It yields the protein CASRSQGVYEQYF.

The chain is built from TRBV6-5 and TRBJ2-7, with a weak D call TRBD2 (6 bases). Germline CDR1 is MNHEY and CDR2 is SVGAGI. This CDR3 has 12 amino acids. V was clipped by 8 bases and J by 5 bases, with 13 bases between them. CDR3 residues: CASGLATHEQYF. The CDR3, as DNA: TGTGCCAGCGGCCTAGCGACTCACGAGCAGTACTTC.

DNA for the CDR3: TGTGCCAGCAGCAAAGCGCTGAGGGTTCAATACGAGCAGTACTTC. Residues: CASSKALRVQYEQYF. The chain employs TRBV21-1 and TRBJ2-7; the table's D gene call, TRBD2, was not cross checked with the DNA. TRBV21-1 counts as a pseudogene. This CDR3 has 15 amino acids.

The chain employs TRBV30 and TRBJ1-1; maybe TRBD1 (6 bases). Germline V gene sequence: CDR1 GTSNPN, CDR2 SVGIG (reference sequence). V was clipped by 0 bases and J by 4 bases, with 15 bases between them. The CDR3 is 15 amino acids. Written as DNA, the CDR3 is TGTGCCTGGAGTGTATTTAGGGGGGCTGGCACTGAAGCTTTCTTT. This sequence encodes CAWSVFRGAGTEAFF. The full variable domain, its missing parts supplied by reference TRBV30 and TRBJ1-1, is SQTIHQWPATLVQPVGSPLSLECTVEGTSNPNLYWYRQAAGRGLQLLFYSVGIGQISSEVPQNLSASRPQDRQFILSSKKLLLSDSGFYLCAWSVFRGAGTEAFFGQGTRLTVV.

This clone was found once. The V call is TRBV3-1 (or the pseudogene TRBV3-2), the J call TRBJ1-6; D call uncertain. V shed 0 bases and J shed 9 bases, with 12 bases lying between them. Germline values: CDR1 LGHDT, CDR2 YNNKEL (reference sequence). CDR3 length: 15 residues. The CDR3, as DNA: TGTGCCAGCAGCCAAGAGAGCAGTTTAGCTTCACCCCTCCACTTT. Encoded protein: CASSQESSLASPLHF.

The chain carries TRBV11-2 and TRBJ2-3; a possible D gene is TRBD2 (5 bases). Trimming pared 4 bases from V and 7 bases from J, leaving 18 bases between. CDR3 size: 15 residues. Germline V gene sequence: CDR1 SGHAT, CDR2 FQNNGV. The chain's CDR3 is CASSSGIATSNTQYF. The CDR3, as DNA: TGTGCCAGCAGCTCCGGGATCGCAACGTCAAATACGCAGTATTTT.

The chain employs TRBV10-3 and TRBJ2-1; possible D gene TRBD2, 5 bases. V was clipped by 3 bases and J by 2 bases, with 14 bases between them. This CDR3 contains 16 residues. Looked up from germline, CDR1 is ENHRY and CDR2 is SYGVKD. CDR3 sequence (DNA): TGTGCCATCAGTGACCCCGCAGCGGTGACCTACAATGAGCAGTTCTTC. Translation: CAISDPAAVTYNEQFF.

The genes are TRBV18 and TRBJ2-5; TRBD1 agrees at 11 bases. Per germline, CDR1 KGHSH and CDR2 LQKENI. There are 16 residues in the CDR3. V shed 3 bases, J shed 2 bases, and the junction held 5 bases outside the gene matches. This CDR3 is CASSPSGTGGQETQYF. The CDR3 coding sequence is TGTGCCAGCTCACCTTCCGGGACAGGGGGTCAAGAGACCCAGTACTTC.

The sample holds one count of this clone. The V call is TRBV6-5, the J call TRBJ1-2; D is perhaps TRBD1 (6 bases). There are 15 residues in the CDR3. CDR1 and CDR2 from the germline V gene are MNHEY and SVGAGI. The V and J ends lost 4 bases and 4 bases respectively, with 16 bases between them. This CDR3 reads CASSWGDTGIYGYTF. In DNA, the CDR3 is TGTGCCAGCAGTTGGGGGGACACCGGAATCTATGGCTACACCTTC.

This clone turned up a few times. J is TRBJ1-3 and V is TRBV3-1 (or the pseudogene TRBV3-2), with D possibly being TRBD1 (5 bases). There are 14 residues in the CDR3. V was trimmed by 6 bases and J by 1 base, leaving 10 bases between them. The germline V gene has CDR1 LGHDT and CDR2 YNNKEL (reference sequence). In nucleotides, the CDR3 is TGTGCCAGCAGGATTGGGGCTTCTGGAAACACCATATATTTT. Its protein product is CASRIGASGNTIYF.

This clone was seen a handful of times. The chain combines TRBV3-1 (or the pseudogene TRBV3-2) with TRBJ1-6; D call uncertain. V was shortened by 4 bases and J by 4 bases, with 11 bases between the two germline ends. Per the germline V gene, CDR1 is LGHDT and CDR2 is YNNKEL (reference sequence). The CDR3 loop spans 15 amino acids. The CDR3, as DNA: TGTGCCAGCAGCCGCCGCGACATGTATAATTCACCCCTCCACTTT. Its protein is CASSRRDMYNSPLHF.

The V gene is TRBV5-5, the J gene TRBJ1-4; possible D gene TRBD1, 6 bases. The CDR3 sequence is 15 residues long. Per germline, CDR1 SGHKS and CDR2 YYEKEE (reference sequence). The V and J ends lost 3 bases and 7 bases respectively, with 16 bases between them. The CDR3 protein is CASSSRDTEGEKLFF. In nucleotides, the CDR3 is TGTGCCAGCAGCTCCCGGGACACCGAGGGTGAAAAACTGTTTTTT.

In this sample, this clone turned up once. The J gene is TRBJ2-7, the V gene TRBV27; tentatively, D is TRBD1 or TRBD2 (5 bases each). This CDR3 comprises 13 residues. The V end was cut by 6 bases, the J end by 0 bases, with 9 bases between. In germline, CDR1 is MNHEY, CDR2 SMNVEV (reference sequence). CDR3 protein: CASSWGSSYEQYF. DNA for the CDR3: TGTGCCAGCAGCTGGGGGAGCTCCTACGAGCAGTACTTC.

J is TRBJ2-1 and V is TRBV30; 11 positions match TRBD1. This CDR3 is 14 amino acids long. Per germline, CDR1 GTSNPN and CDR2 SVGIG (reference sequence). V lost 5 bases, J lost 3 bases, and 3 bases stayed unmatched. The CDR3 loop reads CAWGGQGDYNEQFF. CDR3 bases: TGTGCCTGGGGGGGACAGGGGGACTACAATGAGCAGTTCTTC.

Of note for this clone: Other DNA sequences in this sample translate to the same CDR3. The rearrangement uses TRBV30 and TRBJ1-5; D is unclear. Looked up from germline, CDR1 is GTSNPN and CDR2 is SVGIG (reference sequence). CDR3 length: 13 residues. V lost 4 bases and J lost 0, with 7 bases in between. The CDR3 DNA reads TGTGCCTGGAACCGAGATAGCAATCAGCCCCAGCATTTT. It is translated as CAWNRDSNQPQHF.

V gene TRBV15 combines with J gene TRBJ1-1; no clear D. Germline CDR1 and CDR2: LNHNV and YYDKDF (reference sequence). The CDR3 extends over 11 amino acids. V was shortened by 5 bases and J by 5 bases, with 6 bases between the two germline ends. CDR3 residues: CATSERTEAFF. As DNA, the CDR3 is TGTGCCACCAGCGAGAGGACTGAAGCTTTCTTT.